One T cell receptor (beta chain) is described in this entry. Its antigen is not identified. This entry belongs to a study of CD8+CD57+ T cells in acquired aplastic anemia. Study-level points and caveats: Comparison of patients with controls identified 25 to 35 shared CD8+ CDR3 sequences.

It was patients with CD8+CD57+ cell expansion by flow cytometry who were chosen for sequencing. The patients, all of them, had severe acquired aplastic anemia. The template for TCR beta VDJ and CDR3 sequence profiling was genomic DNA. TCRdb recomputed calls from the reads with MiXCR, one row per CDR3 protein. Among 200,000 to 250,000 distinct CDR3 sequences listed, 65% were seen once. The specimen sequenced was sorted CD4+, CD8+, or CD8+CD57+ T cells (not recorded which) from PBMCs. The source is a human donor with aplastic anemia.

This chain's CDR3 is CASSQGLLSGANVLTF. The CDR3 DNA follows: TGTGCCAGCAGCCAGGGGCTCCTCTCTGGGGCCAACGTCCTGACTTTC. This sequence joins TRBV14 and TRBJ2-6; perhaps TRBD1 as D (5 bases). Trimming pared 3 bases from V and 0 bases from J, leaving 9 bases between. Germline assignment: CDR1 SGHDN and CDR2 FVKESK. CDR3 size: 16 residues.